This T cell receptor beta chain came from a study of T cell clusters in autoimmune cytopenias. The CDR3 has 17 amino acids. Germline assignment: CDR1 GTSNPN and CDR2 SVGIG (reference sequence). Each sample's input was 200 to 300 ng genomic DNA, some 40,000 genome equivalents. TRB was amplified by touch-down multiplex PCR, primer pools A and B combined. From the multiplex PCR reads, TCRdb lists one entry per CDR3 protein and no DNA. Here the sample table reports approximately 2,000 distinct CDR3 sequences. By frequency, this clonotype is medium-sized. Its antigen remains unidentified. General observations from the study: TRB repertoire shifts in secondary cytopenia and chronic lymphocytic leukemia mostly reflected lymphoma, not autoimmunity.

These same data were also listed under a study on T cell repertoires in aging, cancer and after chemotherapy.

The sequencing input was peripheral blood. The receptor's source is a human donor in good health. The chain carries TRBV30 and TRBJ2-6; TCRdb's assignment of TRBD1 cannot be checked, as there is no DNA. CDR3 protein: CALRRDRGSSGANVLTF.